The entry below gives a single T cell receptor (beta chain) sequence along with its context. The source of the sample is a study of OX40 agonist ivuxolimab in advanced cancers. Study-level background: Previous treatment with anti-PD-1, anti-PD-L1 or anti-CTLA-4 therapy was allowed; 40% had received some.

Autoimmune disease history or systemic immunosuppression was exclusionary. The assay was immunoSEQ multiplex PCR, and TCRdb's table has in-frame clones only and misses some. The table records some 94,000 clones, about 93% of them present only once. The CDR3 length is 14 residues. Germline values: CDR1 MRHNA, CDR2 SNTAGT. V was shortened by 8 bases and J by 1 base, with 9 bases between the two germline ends. The source is an adult with an advanced solid tumor such as melanoma, head and neck, liver or kidney cancer. The rearrangement uses TRBV6-4 and TRBJ2-6; D is possibly TRBD2 (5 bases). Sequencing was performed on CD4+ or CD8+ T cells sorted from blood, taken in a trial of the OX40 agonist ivuxolimab. DNA for the CDR3: TGTGCCAGCTCGAGGGTGTCTGGGGCCAACGTCCTGACTTTC. Amino acid sequence: CASSRVSGANVLTF.